This T cell receptor (beta chain) was sequenced during a study of T cells after yellow fever vaccination. TCRdb redid the calling of the 5' RACE reads with MiXCR, one entry per CDR3 protein. The sample records over 300,000 distinct CDR3 sequences, around 3.9% being singletons. This clonotype was detected ten times or more. This clonotype originated in a man between 18 and 35 years old who received the YFV17D yellow fever vaccine. The sample here was PBMCs, taken on the day of the yellow fever booster vaccination.

CDR3 loop: CASRTDQTDTQYF. The CDR3 bases are TGCGCCAGTCGGACAGACCAGACCGATACGCAGTATTTT. The V gene is TRBV5-1, the J gene TRBJ2-3, with D possibly being TRBD1 (6 bases). The germline V and J ends were trimmed by 8 bases and 6 bases, with 16 bases remaining between them. The CDR3 is 13 amino acids. Germline values: CDR1 SGHRS, CDR2 YFSETQ.